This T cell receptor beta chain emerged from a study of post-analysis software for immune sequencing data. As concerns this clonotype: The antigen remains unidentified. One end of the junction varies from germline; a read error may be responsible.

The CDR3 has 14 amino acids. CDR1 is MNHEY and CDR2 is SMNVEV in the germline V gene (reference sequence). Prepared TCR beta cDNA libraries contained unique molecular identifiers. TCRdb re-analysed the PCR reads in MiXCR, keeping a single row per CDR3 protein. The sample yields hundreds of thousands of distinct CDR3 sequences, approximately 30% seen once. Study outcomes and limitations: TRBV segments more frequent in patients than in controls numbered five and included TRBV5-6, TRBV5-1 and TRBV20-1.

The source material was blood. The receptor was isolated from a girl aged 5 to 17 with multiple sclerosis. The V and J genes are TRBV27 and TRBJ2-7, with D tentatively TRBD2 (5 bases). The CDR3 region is CASSSGRVPYEQDF. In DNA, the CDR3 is TGTGCCAGCAGTTCCGGGCGGGTCCCCTACGAGCAGGACTTC.